These 20 T cell receptor beta chains were sequenced from one sample in a study of blood T cell repertoires in COVID-19. Clones were read by immunoSEQ multiplex PCR, and TCRdb kept only the in-frame ones, dropping some. The data contain 65,000 to 95,000 clones, 78% of them singletons. Sequencing input: peripheral blood. The receptors stem from a human donor in a cohort sampled during active COVID-19.

The sample holds one count of this clone. V gene TRBV27 combines with J gene TRBJ2-1; 8 nucleotides agree with TRBD1. The germline V gene has CDR1 MNHEY and CDR2 SMNVEV (reference sequence). This CDR3 is 17 amino acids long. Trimming removed 5 bases from V and 3 bases from J; junction bases left unmatched: 12. This chain's CDR3 is CASSLDRDRFYYNEQFF. DNA for the CDR3: TGTGCCAGCAGTCTGGACCGGGACAGGTTCTACTACAATGAGCAGTTCTTC.

V usage is TRBV2 and J usage is TRBJ1-2; no clear D. Per germline, CDR1 SNHLY and CDR2 FYNNEI. The CDR3 has 14 amino acids. The germline V and J ends were trimmed by 0 bases and 1 base, with 6 bases remaining between them. This CDR3 is CASSEASVNYGYTF. The CDR3 DNA reads as TGTGCCAGCAGTGAAGCGTCAGTTAACTATGGCTACACCTTC.

V is TRBV6-6 and J is TRBJ1-1; 7 nucleotides agree with TRBD1. J gave up 6 bases and V 5 bases, and 9 bases lay outside the gene matches. The CDR3 loop spans 14 amino acids. The germline V gene encodes CDR1 MNHNY and CDR2 SVGAGI (reference sequence). Written as DNA, the CDR3 is TGTGCCAGCAGTCAGACAGGGCTTAGCGCTGAAGCTTTCTTT. Its protein product is CASSQTGLSAEAFF.

The rearrangement joins TRBV13 to TRBJ2-1; D unresolved. The CDR3 totals 17 residues. V dropped 5 bases and J dropped 3 bases, with 20 bases sitting between them. The germline V gene has CDR1 PRHDT and CDR2 FYEKMQ (reference sequence). CDR3 nucleotides: TGTGCCAGCAGCCCCACTGGGCCTGGGCTAATCTACAATGAGCAGTTCTTC. As protein: CASSPTGPGLIYNEQFF. Looking up the rest from reference TRBV13 and TRBJ2-1 gives the full variable domain: AAGVIQSPRHLIKEKRETATLKCYPIPRHDTVYWYQQGPGQDPQFLISFYEKMQSDKGSIPDRFSAQQFSDYHSELNMSSLELGDSALYFCASSPTGPGLIYNEQFFGPGTRLTVL.

This clone was counted at least ten times. The V and J genes are TRBV19 and TRBJ2-5; possible D gene TRBD1, 7 bases. V lost 3 bases, J lost 2 bases, and 16 bases lay in between. The CDR3 has 16 residues. From germline, CDR1 is LNHDA and CDR2 SQIVND (reference sequence). Written as DNA, the CDR3 is TGTGCCAGTAGTATCCCGACAGGGAGGATGCAAGAGACCCAGTACTTC. Its protein product is CASSIPTGRMQETQYF.

This chain connects TRBV7-9 to TRBJ1-4; D is uncertain. This CDR3 has 14 amino acids. The germline CDR1 and CDR2 sequences are SEHNR and FQNEAQ (reference sequence). The germline V and J ends were trimmed by 5 bases and 4 bases, with 11 bases remaining between them. The CDR3 DNA sequence: TGTGCCAGCAGCCTTCGGGGATATAATGAAAAACTGTTTTTT. Translating gives CASSLRGYNEKLFF.

The gene calls are TRBV6-5 and TRBJ1-2; 7 bases align to TRBD1. CDR1 is MNHEY and CDR2 is SVGAGI in the germline V gene. With V trimmed by 7 bases and J by 3 bases, 5 bases remained unmatched. The length of the CDR3 is 13 residues. The CDR3: CASMDDRDYGYTF. Here the CDR3 DNA reads TGTGCCAGCATGGATGACAGGGACTATGGCTACACCTTC.

The chain employs TRBV5-4 and TRBJ2-4; no clear D gene. Germline V gene sequence: CDR1 SGHNT, CDR2 YYREEE (reference sequence). Deletions cut 6 bases from V and 7 bases from J, with 14 bases between. This CDR3 is 13 amino acids long. DNA for the CDR3: TGTGCCAGCACCAACAACCTGGAGAACATTCAGTACTTC. Translated: CASTNNLENIQYF.

The rearrangement joins TRBV5-1 to TRBJ1-4, with 8 bases identical to TRBD1. Per the germline V gene, CDR1 is SGHRS and CDR2 is YFSETQ. V lost 0 bases to trimming and J lost 8 bases; unmatched junction nucleotides: 12. The CDR3 length is 17 residues. The CDR3 nucleotides are TGCGCCAGCAGCTTGGAGGGACAGGTCCGATCCCGGGAAAAACTGTTTTTT. It encodes CASSLEGQVRSREKLFF.

The chain employs TRBV11-1 and TRBJ2-1; D uncertain. V shed 4 bases and J shed 3 bases, with 13 bases lying between them. CDR3 length: 15 residues. CDR1 is SGHAT, CDR2 FQDESV, per germline (reference sequence). CDR3: CASSSNVGNYNEQFF. CDR3 DNA sequence: TGTGCCAGCAGCTCGAACGTTGGCAACTACAATGAGCAGTTCTTC.

This clone was seen more than once but under ten times. The chain is built from TRBV15 and TRBJ2-7, with 8 nucleotides matching TRBD2. The CDR3 consists of 14 residues. Germline V gene sequence: CDR1 LNHNV, CDR2 YYDKDF (reference sequence). J gave up 3 bases and V 5 bases, and 6 bases lay outside the gene matches. The CDR3 loop is CATSVGLENYEQYV. CDR3 in DNA: TGTGCCACCAGCGTGGGACTAGAGAACTACGAGCAGTACGTC.

The chain uses TRBV7-9 and TRBJ2-7; 8 nucleotides align to TRBD1. The V gene end was trimmed by 3 bases and the J gene end by 3 bases; junction bases not matched to a gene: 1. The germline gives CDR1 SEHNR, CDR2 FQNEAQ (reference sequence). CDR3 length: 13 amino acids. CDR3 bases: TGTGCCAGCAGCTTCGGACAGGGCTACGAGCAGTACTTC. Its protein product is CASSFGQGYEQYF.

The chain joins TRBV3-1 (or the pseudogene TRBV3-2) to TRBJ2-1; possibly TRBD2 for D (5 bases). CDR1 and CDR2 from the germline V gene are LGHDT and YNNKEL (reference sequence). This CDR3 is 14 amino acids long. V was trimmed by 1 base and J by 6 bases, leaving 10 bases between them. DNA for the CDR3: TGTGCCAGCAGCCAAGTCACTAGACCCAATGAGCAGTTCTTC. Protein sequence: CASSQVTRPNEQFF.

In its sample, this clone ranks as medium-sized (0.01 to 0.1%). The rearrangement uses TRBV10-3 and TRBJ2-3; 7 bases are a match to TRBD2. With 7 bases clipped from V and 2 bases from J, the junction kept 6 bases outside the gene matches. CDR1 is ENHRY and CDR2 is SYGVKD in the germline V gene. The length of the CDR3 is 14 residues. The CDR3 protein is CAIITSEDTDTQYF. The CDR3 nucleotides read TGTGCCATCATTACTAGCGAGGACACAGATACGCAGTATTTT.

This chain connects TRBV10-1 to TRBJ2-6; D is possibly TRBD2 (5 bases). V lost 3 bases and J lost 4, with 10 bases in between. The CDR3 covers 15 residues. Looked up from germline, CDR1 is WNHNN and CDR2 is SYGVQD (reference sequence). The CDR3 sequence: CASSDPRAGANVLTF. CDR3 nucleotides: TGCGCCAGCAGTGACCCGAGGGCGGGGGCCAACGTCCTGACTTTC.

The V and J genes are TRBV2 and TRBJ1-6; the D gene is possibly TRBD1 (6 bases). CDR1 is SNHLY, CDR2 FYNNEI, per germline. V lost 8 bases and J lost 5, with 10 bases in between. The CDR3 runs to 13 residues. CDR3 nucleotides: TGTGCCAGCGGAAGACAGGATAATTCACCCCTCCACTTT. It specifies CASGRQDNSPLHF.

The chain joins TRBV15 to TRBJ1-6, with no clear D. The V end was cut by 1 base, the J end by 7 bases, with 5 bases between. The CDR3 is 13 amino acids. Germline V CDR1 and CDR2: LNHNV, YYDKDF (reference sequence). Here the CDR3 reads CATSRGRNSPLHF. The CDR3 nucleotides read TGTGCCACCAGCAGAGGGAGGAATTCACCCCTCCACTTT.

This chain connects TRBV29-1 to TRBJ2-1; tentative D call: TRBD2 (6 bases). The V end lost 5 bases, the J end lost 3 bases, and 14 bases lay between the germline ends. CDR3 size: 14 residues. Germline V gene data show CDR1 as SQVTM and CDR2 as ANQGSEA. CDR3 sequence: CSVIPGLRYNEQFF. CDR3 nucleotides: TGCAGCGTTATACCGGGACTCCGCTACAATGAGCAGTTCTTC.

This clone was observed once. This chain joins TRBV2 and TRBJ2-5; a possible D gene is TRBD2 (6 bases). Germline loops: CDR1 SNHLY, CDR2 FYNNEI. The CDR3 loop spans 12 amino acids. Trimming removed 10 bases from V and 5 bases from J, with 14 bases in between. CDR3 region: CATREGRETQYF. The CDR3, as DNA: TGTGCCACCCGAGAGGGGAGGGAGACCCAGTACTTC.

V usage is TRBV18 and J usage is TRBJ2-3, with D unclear. The CDR3 totals 15 residues. V dropped 3 bases and J dropped 2 bases, with 12 bases sitting between them. Germline V lookup: CDR1 KGHSH, CDR2 LQKENI. CDR3 region: CASSPSQNPTDTQYF. The DNA for the CDR3 is TGTGCCAGCTCACCTTCACAGAATCCCACAGATACGCAGTATTTT.